A selection of T cell receptor beta chains follows, all from one sample in a study of cytomegalovirus exposure and HLA in healthy donors. Assay used: immunoSEQ multiplex PCR; TCRdb lists only in-frame clones, some missing. Of some 100,000 clones in the sample, around 83% were seen once. Sequenced sample: PBMCs. The receptors shown here come from a woman younger than 35 in good health and CMV-seronegative. The CDR3 runs from the conserved cysteine through the conserved F or W. D genes are given only for firm matches. The size entry is marked missing in some rows and otherwise reads once, few, many or a size class.

D	size	length	V	J	CDR3	DNA
-	-	16	TRBV28	TRBJ2-1	CASTPSRVTTYNEQFF	TGTGCCAGCACTCCCTCTCGGGTGACTACCTACAATGAGCAGTTCTTC
TRBD1	few	12	TRBV6-1	TRBJ1-1	CASSESVRGAFF	TGTGCCAGCAGTGAATCGGTCAGGGGGGCTTTCTTT
TRBD1	-	15	TRBV28	TRBJ2-7	CASSSQGAGSYEQYF	TGTGCCAGCAGTTCGCAGGGGGCAGGGTCCTACGAGCAGTACTTC
-	-	22	TRBV5-1	TRBJ2-1	CASSSGQGARGTSGFSYNEQFF	TGCGCCAGCAGCTCGGGACAGGGGGCGAGGGGGACTAGCGGCTTCTCCTACAATGAGCAGTTCTTC
-	-	17	TRBV7-2	TRBJ2-7	CASSLALVTSSSYEQYF	TGTGCCAGCAGCTTAGCGCTCGTGACAAGTAGCTCCTACGAGCAGTACTTC
TRBD2	-	15	TRBV6-5	TRBJ2-2	CASTKKRERPGELFF	TGTGCCAGCACCAAAAAGCGGGAGAGGCCCGGGGAGCTGTTTTTT
TRBD2	-	14	TRBV2	TRBJ2-1	CASSLAGSHNEQFF	TGTGCCAGCAGTCTAGCGGGGAGTCACAATGAGCAGTTCTTC
TRBD2	-	16	TRBV9	TRBJ2-1	CASSVAGSGGGPEQFF	TGTGCCAGCAGCGTAGCGGGCAGCGGGGGGGGGCCTGAGCAGTTCTTC
-	-	17	TRBV7-9	TRBJ1-1	CASSRLVRGGGNTEAFF	TGTGCCAGCAGCCGACTGGTTAGGGGGGGCGGGAACACTGAAGCTTTCTTT
-	-	16	TRBV15	TRBJ1-1	CATSRDRQARNTEAFF	TGTGCCACCAGCAGAGACCGACAGGCCCGGAACACTGAAGCTTTCTTT
TRBD1	once	15	TRBV19	TRBJ2-3	CASSRGQGRTDTQYF	TGTGCCAGTAGTAGGGGACAGGGAAGGACAGATACGCAGTATTTT
TRBD2	-	16	TRBV5-1	TRBJ2-1	CASSYTGLAGAGEQFF	TGCGCCAGCAGCTATACGGGACTAGCGGGAGCAGGGGAGCAGTTCTTC
-	-	11	TRBV18	TRBJ2-1	CASSQNNEQFF	TGTGCCAGCTCCCAAAACAATGAGCAGTTCTTC
TRBD1	-	13	TRBV27	TRBJ2-7	CASSWDRVGEQYF	TGTGCCAGCAGTTGGGACAGGGTTGGCGAGCAGTACTTC
TRBD1	-	14	TRBV5-4	TRBJ2-1	CASTPGQGENEQFF	TGTGCCAGCACACCGGGACAGGGAGAGAATGAGCAGTTCTTC
TRBD1	-	14	TRBV19	TRBJ1-2	CASWDRGSNYGYTF	TGTGCCTCCTGGGACAGGGGGTCTAACTATGGCTACACCTTC
TRBD2	-	16	TRBV27	TRBJ2-1	CASHWTSGSSNNEQFF	TGTGCCAGCCACTGGACTAGCGGGAGTAGCAACAATGAGCAGTTCTTC
-	-	14	TRBV27	TRBJ2-5	CATKTLRTEETQYF	TGTGCCACCAAAACTCTACGGACAGAAGAGACCCAGTACTTC
TRBD2	few	15	TRBV2	TRBJ2-7	CASSAGLAGSYEQYF	TGTGCCAGCAGTGCTGGACTAGCGGGTTCCTACGAGCAGTACTTC
-	-	15	TRBV6-5	TRBJ1-4	CASSYSPTTNEKLFF	TGTGCCAGCAGTTACTCTCCTACAACTAATGAAAAACTGTTTTTT
TRBD1	-	13	TRBV18	TRBJ1-4	CASSPGQGEKLFF	TGTGCCAGCTCACCCGGACAGGGCGAAAAACTGTTTTTT
-	-	13	TRBV30	TRBJ1-6	CAWSMGDNSPLHF	TGTGCCTGGAGTATGGGAGACAATTCACCCCTCCACTTT
TRBD1	few	15	TRBV7-2	TRBJ1-6	CASSPRQGTYSPLHF	TGTGCCAGCAGCCCCCGACAGGGGACCTATTCACCCCTCCACTTT
TRBD2	-	16	TRBV19	TRBJ2-1	CASSVKLAGGYNEQFF	TGTGCCAGTAGTGTAAAACTAGCGGGAGGGTACAATGAGCAGTTCTTC
-	once	13	TRBV6-5	TRBJ1-6	CASRPGGGSPLHF	TGTGCCAGCAGACCGGGGGGCGGGTCACCCCTCCACTTT
TRBD1	-	15	TRBV11-3	TRBJ2-7	CASSPGTAQTYEQYF	TGTGCCAGCAGCCCGGGGACAGCCCAAACCTACGAGCAGTACTTC
TRBD2	-	14	TRBV28	TRBJ2-1	CASSLRGAYNEQFF	TGTGCCAGCAGTTTGCGGGGGGCTTACAATGAGCAGTTCTTC
-	-	11	TRBV6-6	TRBJ2-1	CASSLTGEQFF	TGTGCCAGCAGCCTTACAGGGGAGCAGTTCTTC
TRBD2	-	16	TRBV7-2	TRBJ2-3	CASSASSSGVTDTQYF	TGTGCCAGCAGCGCGTCATCTAGCGGGGTCACAGATACGCAGTATTTT
-	-	20	TRBV28	TRBJ2-7	CASSPRPKRGTWRRGDEQYF	TGTGCCAGCAGCCCGCGCCCAAAGCGCGGCACCTGGCGGAGGGGCGACGAGCAGTACTTC
-	once	15	TRBV4-2	TRBJ1-1	CASSQRGPMNTEAFF	TGTGCCAGCAGCCAGCGGGGGCCCATGAACACTGAAGCTTTCTTT
-	once	15	TRBV9	TRBJ1-5	CASPQRRRGNQPQHF	TGTGCCAGCCCACAGCGGAGGCGAGGCAATCAGCCCCAGCATTTT
-	few	16	TRBV14	TRBJ2-6	CASSQGHLSGANVLTF	TGTGCCAGCAGCCAAGGGCACCTCTCTGGGGCCAACGTCCTGACTTTC
-	-	15	TRBV21-1	TRBJ2-5	CASSTTGEPQETQYF	TGTGCCAGCAGCACGACGGGGGAGCCTCAAGAGACCCAGTACTTC
-	-	15	TRBV6-5	TRBJ2-5	CASSLIGSGEWTQYF	TGTGCCAGCAGTTTGATAGGCTCGGGGGAGTGGACCCAGTACTTC
TRBD2	-	12	TRBV6-5	TRBJ2-1	CASTGSGGEQFF	TGTGCCAGCACTGGGTCGGGGGGTGAGCAGTTCTTC